These 2 T cell receptor beta chains came from one sample sequenced in a study of T cells in Graves' hyperthyroidism and ophthalmopathy. The TCR beta CDR3 regions underwent amplification using RNA transcripts as the source. The TCR CDR3 first-round RT-PCR relied on the HTBI primer set. TCRdb redid the calling of the multiplex PCR reads with MiXCR, one entry per CDR3 protein. The sample holds roughly 38,000 distinct CDR3 sequences, approximately 50% seen once. The sample was blood. All receptors come from a woman in her 50s with Graves' hyperthyroidism that later progressed to Graves' ophthalmopathy.

The J gene is TRBJ1-6, the V gene TRBV7-2; TRBD1 is a possible D gene (5 bases). V lost 1 base and J 7 bases, leaving 11 bases between the germline ends. Germline values: CDR1 SGHTA, CDR2 FQGNSA. CDR3 size: 15 residues. The CDR3 protein is CASSLGSGGNSPLHF. The CDR3 DNA reads TGTGCCAGCAGCTTAGGGAGCGGGGGAAATTCACCCCTCCACTTT.

This clonotype was recorded many times. This chain joins TRBV4-3 and TRBJ2-2, with a possible D match to TRBD1 (5 bases). The CDR3 has 15 residues. Trimming took 1 base from V and 3 from J, leaving 9 bases between them. Germline V CDR1 and CDR2: LGHNA, YSLEER. The CDR3 loop reads CASSQVQGYTGELFF. CDR3 coding DNA: TGCGCCAGCAGCCAAGTTCAGGGCTACACCGGGGAGCTGTTTTTT.